The present T cell receptor beta chain was sequenced within a study of blood T cell repertoires in COVID-19 (TCRdb year 2020). For the study in its entirety: Collaborator samples came from the United States, Italy and Spain and covered acute and convalescent phases of COVID-19. The sample metadata nearly always contained a de-identified subject ID, COVID-19 status, age in years and sex. The repertoires were released in a freely available public database intended as a resource for research on the immune response to SARS-CoV-2. The samples were drawn from two sources: the first 160 participants of the ongoing ImmuneRACE study, and 1,200 or so subjects contributed by 6 global collaborators. Where available, HLA class I and class II types were taken from metadata supplied by the sample provider and were not determined by assay-based typing. Subjects who had been exposed to COVID-19, were actively infected with it, or had recovered from it provided the deeply sampled blood TCRbeta repertoires that made up the dataset. The prospective study material was composed of cDNA or gDNA derived from T cells, B-cell-depleted T cells, or PBMCs. On the study overall, not on this receptor specifically: The amount of clinical and demographic metadata varied by source and participant and was provided uncurated.

Whole blood was collected in K2EDTA tubes by collaborating institutions according to the institutions' own protocols. For TCRbeta analysis, collaborator samples were shipped as frozen whole blood, as isolated PBMCs, or as DNA extracted from either sample type. The immunoSEQ Assay, a bias-controlled multiplex PCR, was used to amplify TCRbeta CDR3 regions from genomic DNA. The authors' analysis ran thus. Within the assay, amplification of reference gene primers was used to estimate how many nucleated cells each sample contained. To quantify the absolute abundance of each unique TCRbeta CDR3 rearrangement, sequence reads were collapsed and filtered. For each sample, productive Simpson clonality was calculated by taking the square root of Simpson's diversity index across productive rearrangements. This immuneACCESS table, as held by TCRdb, lists in-frame sequences with V and J called but not all clones. Of the missing ones, under half trace to an unresolved V gene in checked studies; the others have no known cause. For V, J and clone size, that table is used; D and trimming come from the DNA. The sample yields about 34,000 clones; roughly 78% were counted once. Of the sample, around 14% falls within the top ten clones.

V is clipped by 9 bases and J by 10 bases, and the sequence between their germline boundaries is 18 bases long. CDR3 length: 12 amino acids, cysteine to phenylalanine. Kept here is only the CDR3 DNA, which spans 36 bases and is read in frame from base 1. Based on the germline V gene, the CDR1 and CDR2 sequences are LGHNT and FRNRAP. Concerning this clone: Its antigen specificity is not known. One base away there is no much larger clone; base qualities are not given.

Sequencing was carried out using peripheral blood. The sequence was collected from a woman in her 70s with acute or convalescent COVID-19. This chain is built from TRBV12-5 and TRBJ1-1, with no confident D gene call. The DNA reads TGTGCTAGCGGTCGGGATCAGTCAGGAGCTTTCTTT. This gives the protein CASGRDQSGAFF.